This TCR beta chain was obtained from a study of T cells after yellow fever vaccination. Findings and caveats of the study: The secondary T-cell response peaked on day 5, not day 15, but was weaker. Post-booster repertoires again held most primary-vaccination clones (just under 97% CD4, over 80% CD8).

Via MiXCR, TCRdb re-called the 5' RACE reads, giving one row per CDR3 protein. Among approximately 130,000 distinct CDR3 sequences, 12% to 15% were seen once, and the ten largest hold about 42%. Only a few counts were recorded for this clonotype. Antigen: not known. This TCR was sampled from a man between 18 and 35 years old who received the YFV17D yellow fever vaccine. The sequenced sample was CD8+ T cells sorted from PBMCs, obtained 5 days after the yellow fever booster vaccination.

The CDR3 sequence: CASSQIGLATNEKLFF. The CDR3 DNA follows: TGCGCCAGCAGCCAAATCGGCCTTGCAACTAATGAAAAACTGTTTTTT. The J gene is TRBJ1-4, the V gene TRBV4-1; D is ambiguous. The CDR3 totals 16 residues. Trimming cost V 2 bases and J 0 bases, with 10 bases left between them. Germline V lookup: CDR1 MGHRA, CDR2 YSYEKL.